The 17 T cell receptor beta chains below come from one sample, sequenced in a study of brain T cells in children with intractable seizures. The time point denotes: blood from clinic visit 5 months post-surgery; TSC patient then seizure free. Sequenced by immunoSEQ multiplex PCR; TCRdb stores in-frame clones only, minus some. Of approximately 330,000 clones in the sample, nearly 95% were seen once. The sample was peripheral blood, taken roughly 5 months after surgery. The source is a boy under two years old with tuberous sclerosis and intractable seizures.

CDR3 in DNA: TGTGCCAGCATAAGGGACAGCTACGAGCAGTACTTC. As protein: CASIRDSYEQYF. The chain employs TRBV2 and TRBJ2-7; 7 bases map to TRBD1. Germline CDR1 reads SNHLY; CDR2 reads FYNNEI. V gave up 7 bases and J gave up 3 bases; unmatched junction bases: 3. The CDR3 extends over 12 amino acids.

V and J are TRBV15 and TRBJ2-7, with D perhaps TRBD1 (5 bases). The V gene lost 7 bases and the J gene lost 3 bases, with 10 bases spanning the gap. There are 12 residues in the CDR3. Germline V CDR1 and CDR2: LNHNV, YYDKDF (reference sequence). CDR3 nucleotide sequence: TGTGCCACCATCTTAGACAGCTACGAGCAGTACTTC. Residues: CATILDSYEQYF.

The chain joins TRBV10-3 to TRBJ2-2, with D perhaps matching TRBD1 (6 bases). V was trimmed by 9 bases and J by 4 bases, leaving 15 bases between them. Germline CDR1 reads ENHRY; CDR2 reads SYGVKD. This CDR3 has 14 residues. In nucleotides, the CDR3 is TGTGCCATAAGACAGGCGATGAGCACCGGGGAGCTGTTTTTT. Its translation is CAIRQAMSTGELFF.

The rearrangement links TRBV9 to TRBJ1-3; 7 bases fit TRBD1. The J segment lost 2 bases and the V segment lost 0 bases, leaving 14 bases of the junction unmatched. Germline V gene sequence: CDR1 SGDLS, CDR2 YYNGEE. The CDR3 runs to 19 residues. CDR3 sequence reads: CASSVAPGSTGTTGNTIYF. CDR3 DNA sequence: TGTGCCAGCAGCGTAGCCCCCGGTTCGACAGGGACAACTGGAAACACCATATATTTT.

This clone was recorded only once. CDR3 protein: CASRMTGGAYEQYF. The CDR3 nucleotides read TGTGCCAGCAGGATGACAGGGGGCGCCTACGAGCAGTACTTC. The J gene is TRBJ2-7, the V gene TRBV6-5; 10 positions agree with TRBD1. CDR1 and CDR2 (germline): MNHEY, SVGAGI. The CDR3 spans 14 residues. The trim removed 6 bases at V and 2 bases at J, leaving 4 bases unmatched.

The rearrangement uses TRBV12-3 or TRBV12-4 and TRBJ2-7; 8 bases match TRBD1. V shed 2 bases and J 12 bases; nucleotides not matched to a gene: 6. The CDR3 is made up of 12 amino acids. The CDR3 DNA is TGTGCCAGCAGTTTAAGTCGGACAGGGAGGTACTTC. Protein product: CASSLSRTGRYF.

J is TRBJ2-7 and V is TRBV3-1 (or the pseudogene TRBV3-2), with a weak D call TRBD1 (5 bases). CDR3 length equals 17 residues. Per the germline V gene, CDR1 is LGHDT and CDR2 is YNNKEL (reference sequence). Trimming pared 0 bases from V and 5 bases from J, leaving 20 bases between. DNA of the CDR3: TGTGCCAGCAGCCAAGATTACCACAGGAGCATCAGAGACGAGCAGTACTTC. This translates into CASSQDYHRSIRDEQYF.

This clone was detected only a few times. CDR3 sequence (DNA): TGCGCCAGCAGCTATAGGACTAGCGGGATCAATGAGCAGTTCTTC. Its protein product is CASSYRTSGINEQFF. The chain carries TRBV5-1 and TRBJ2-1; 12 bases match TRBD2. The germline CDR1 and CDR2 sequences are SGHRS and YFSETQ. The V gene end was trimmed by 3 bases and the J gene end by 6 bases; junction bases not matched to a gene: 4. This CDR3 contains 15 residues.

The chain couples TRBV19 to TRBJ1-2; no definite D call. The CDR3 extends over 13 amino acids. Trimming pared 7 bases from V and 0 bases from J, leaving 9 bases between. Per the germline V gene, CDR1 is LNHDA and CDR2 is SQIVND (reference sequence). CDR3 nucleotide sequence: TGTGCCAGTATGGCCAGCTCTAACTATGGCTACACCTTC. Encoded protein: CASMASSNYGYTF.

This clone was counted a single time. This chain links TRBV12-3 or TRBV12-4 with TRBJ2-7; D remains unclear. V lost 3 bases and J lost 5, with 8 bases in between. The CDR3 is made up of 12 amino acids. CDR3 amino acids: CASSFWVDEQYF. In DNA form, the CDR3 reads TGTGCCAGCAGTTTTTGGGTTGACGAGCAGTACTTC.

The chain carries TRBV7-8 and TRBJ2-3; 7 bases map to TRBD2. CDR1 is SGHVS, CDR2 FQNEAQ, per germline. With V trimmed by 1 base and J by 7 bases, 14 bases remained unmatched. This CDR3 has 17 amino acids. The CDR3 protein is CASSLGGLGVPQYTQYF. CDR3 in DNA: TGTGCCAGCAGCTTAGGAGGACTAGGGGTACCACAATATACGCAGTATTTT.

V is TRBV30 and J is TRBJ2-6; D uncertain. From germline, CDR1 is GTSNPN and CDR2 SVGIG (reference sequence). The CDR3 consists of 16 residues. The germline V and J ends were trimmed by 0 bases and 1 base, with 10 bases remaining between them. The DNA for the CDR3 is TGTGCCTGGAGTGTACGTTTTGTTTCTGGGGCCAACGTCCTGACTTTC. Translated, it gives CAWSVRFVSGANVLTF.

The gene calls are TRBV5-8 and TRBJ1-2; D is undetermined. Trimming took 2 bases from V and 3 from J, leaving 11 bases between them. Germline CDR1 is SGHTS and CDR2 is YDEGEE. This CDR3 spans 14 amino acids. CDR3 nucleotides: TGTGCCAGCAGCTTTGGCCAGCGCCACTATGGCTACACCTTC. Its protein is CASSFGQRHYGYTF.

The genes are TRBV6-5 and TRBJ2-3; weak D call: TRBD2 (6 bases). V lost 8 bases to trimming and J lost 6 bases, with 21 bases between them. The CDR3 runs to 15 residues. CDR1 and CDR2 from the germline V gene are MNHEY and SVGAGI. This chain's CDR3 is CASGRGTLLNDTQYF. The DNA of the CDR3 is TGTGCCAGCGGACGCGGGACCCTACTTAATGATACGCAGTATTTT.

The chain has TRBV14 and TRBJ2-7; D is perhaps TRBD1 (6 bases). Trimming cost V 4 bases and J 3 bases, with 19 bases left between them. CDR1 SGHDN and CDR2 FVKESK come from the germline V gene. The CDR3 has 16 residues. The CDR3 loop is CASSPNGRSQGYEQYF. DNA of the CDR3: TGTGCCAGCAGCCCCAACGGTCGATCACAGGGCTACGAGCAGTACTTC.

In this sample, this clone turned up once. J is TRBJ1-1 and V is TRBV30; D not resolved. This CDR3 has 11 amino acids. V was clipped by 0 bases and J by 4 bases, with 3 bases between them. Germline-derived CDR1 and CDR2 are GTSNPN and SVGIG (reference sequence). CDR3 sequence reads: CAWSVPTEAFF. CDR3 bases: TGTGCCTGGAGTGTACCCACTGAAGCTTTCTTT.

The CDR3 spells CASTTRGRGTYEQYF. The CDR3 nucleotides read TGTGCCAGCACCACGCGAGGCAGGGGGACTTACGAGCAGTACTTC. J is TRBJ2-7 and V is TRBV11-3; D is perhaps TRBD1 (7 bases). The germline V gene has CDR1 SGHNT and CDR2 YENEEA. This CDR3 is 15 amino acids long. V gave up 7 bases and J gave up 4 bases, with 20 bases separating them.